The rows below give T cell receptor beta chains drawn from one sample of a study of monozygotic twins with inflammatory bowel disease. TCRdb re-called the 5' RACE reads; every CDR3 protein appears as one record, without DNA. This table lists 310,000 or so distinct CDR3 sequences. The sequencing input was blood. Every receptor here comes from a human donor with ulcerative colitis or Crohn's disease, or a healthy co-twin of an affected twin (not recorded which). CDR3s include the opening cysteine and the closing phenylalanine or tryptophan.

CDR3 protein	V gene	J gene	CDR3 length
CASHRTSSYNSPLHF	TRBV27	TRBJ1-6	15
CASSVDRYSPLHF	TRBV5-1	TRBJ1-6	13
CAISEEARGYTF	TRBV10-3	TRBJ1-2	12
CASSYSLGAGELFF	TRBV6-5	TRBJ2-2	14
CASSPLGGADTEAFF	TRBV12-3/TRBV12-4	TRBJ1-1	15
CASRLRGLSYEQYF	TRBV12-3/TRBV12-4	TRBJ2-7	14
CASSPSGPPTDTQYF	TRBV7-9	TRBJ2-3	15
CATGTGPGEQYF	TRBV10-2	TRBJ2-7	12
CASSQEGGVESQHF	TRBV18	TRBJ1-5	14
CASSPGTGDVKNIQYF	TRBV19	TRBJ2-4	16
CASKPTGGGGYTF	TRBV6-5	TRBJ1-2	13
CASRPVLGGTGELFF	TRBV5-1	TRBJ2-2	15
CATSRDRPISYNEQFF	TRBV15	TRBJ2-1	16
CASSLTLVRPRGEQFF	TRBV7-9	TRBJ2-1	16
CASSLAGTQVYGYTF	TRBV7-9	TRBJ1-2	15
CASSFRTGGLGYTF	TRBV5-1	TRBJ1-2	14
CASSFRGRPYF	TRBV28	TRBJ2-7	11
CASSFGTSGNDEQFF	TRBV5-1	TRBJ2-1	15
CSVGSGVPSTEQYF	TRBV29-1	TRBJ2-7	14
CASSYDRANYGYTF	TRBV5-6	TRBJ1-2	14
CASSLDPGLAGRSGELFF	TRBV5-1	TRBJ2-2	18
CATQPVGGAIQPQHF	TRBV15	TRBJ1-5	15
CASSWTGSTDTQYF	TRBV12-3/TRBV12-4	TRBJ2-3	14
CASGERGGTDTQYF	TRBV7-9	TRBJ2-3	14
CASRVRDRGIDEQYF	TRBV23-1	TRBJ2-7	15
CATSRDRDRRGNQPQHF	TRBV15	TRBJ1-5	17
CAIREGQNTEAFF	TRBV10-3	TRBJ1-1	13
CASSQEPGQRRMGNTEAFF	TRBV4-2	TRBJ1-1	19
CASSFGQMGYTF	TRBV12-3/TRBV12-4	TRBJ1-2	12
CASSLDGTGSNEQFF	TRBV5-1	TRBJ2-1	15
CASSLSLTDTQYF	TRBV7-2	TRBJ2-3	13
CASSREARGQPQHF	TRBV7-9	TRBJ1-5	14
CASSLGPPGGTNEKLFF	TRBV27	TRBJ1-4	17
CASNPNSGTVEKLFF	TRBV7-9	TRBJ1-4	15
CASSPRSGPLKNQPQHF	TRBV4-1	TRBJ1-5	17
CSATTSGRVDEQFF	TRBV20-1	TRBJ2-1	14
CSAGVAGAAYVQYF	TRBV20-1	TRBJ2-7	14
CASNTRDRGQHTEAFF	TRBV6-1	TRBJ1-1	16
CSAQAYNEQFF	TRBV20-1	TRBJ2-1	11
CASSHPPGGSGTDTQYF	TRBV7-2	TRBJ2-3	17
CASSLKGKTSGRTGAVVNEQFF	TRBV4-2	TRBJ2-1	22
CSASLGTDTQYF	TRBV20-1	TRBJ2-3	12